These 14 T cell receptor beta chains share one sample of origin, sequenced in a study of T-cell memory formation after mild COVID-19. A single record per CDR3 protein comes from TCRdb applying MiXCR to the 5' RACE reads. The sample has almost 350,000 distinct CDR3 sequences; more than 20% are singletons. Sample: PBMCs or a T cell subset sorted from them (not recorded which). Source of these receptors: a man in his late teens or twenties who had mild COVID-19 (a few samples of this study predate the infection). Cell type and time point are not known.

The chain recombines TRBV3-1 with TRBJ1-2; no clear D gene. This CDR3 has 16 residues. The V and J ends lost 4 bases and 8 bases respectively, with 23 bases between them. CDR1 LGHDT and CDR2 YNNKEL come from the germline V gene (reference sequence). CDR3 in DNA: TGTGCCAGCAGCCCGTTAAGCAACGGAAACCGTGGCGGCTACACCTTC. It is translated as CASSPLSNGNRGGYTF.

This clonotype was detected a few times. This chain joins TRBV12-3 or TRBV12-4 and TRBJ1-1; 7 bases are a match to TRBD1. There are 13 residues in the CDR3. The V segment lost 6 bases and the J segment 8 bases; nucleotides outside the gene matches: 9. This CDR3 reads CASSSSGQDEAFF. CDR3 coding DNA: TGTGCCAGCAGCTCCTCCGGACAGGACGAAGCTTTCTTT.

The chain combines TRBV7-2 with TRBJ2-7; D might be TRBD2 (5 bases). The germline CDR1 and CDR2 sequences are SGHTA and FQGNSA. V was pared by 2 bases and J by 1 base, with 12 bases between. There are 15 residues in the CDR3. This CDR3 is CASSLNGMGSYEQYV. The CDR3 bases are TGTGCCAGCAGCTTAAACGGGATGGGGTCCTACGAGCAGTACGTC.

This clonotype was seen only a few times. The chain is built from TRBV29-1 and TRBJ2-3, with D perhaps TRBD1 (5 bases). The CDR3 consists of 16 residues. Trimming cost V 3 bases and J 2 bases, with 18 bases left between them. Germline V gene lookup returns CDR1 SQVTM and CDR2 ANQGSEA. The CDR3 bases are TGCAGCGTTGATGGTATTGGTCGACAGAACACAGATACGCAGTATTTT. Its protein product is CSVDGIGRQNTDTQYF.

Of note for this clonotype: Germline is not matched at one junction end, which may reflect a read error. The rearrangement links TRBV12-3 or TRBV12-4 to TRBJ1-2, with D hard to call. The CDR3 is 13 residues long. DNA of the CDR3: TGTTCCAGCAGCCCGGGCCTAACCGTTGGCTACACCTTC. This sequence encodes CSSSPGLTVGYTF.

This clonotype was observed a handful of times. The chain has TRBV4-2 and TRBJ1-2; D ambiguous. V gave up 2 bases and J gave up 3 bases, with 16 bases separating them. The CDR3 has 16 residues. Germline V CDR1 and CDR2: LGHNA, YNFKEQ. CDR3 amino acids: CASSQPSRAEDYGYTF. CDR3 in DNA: TGTGCCAGCAGCCAACCCTCCCGGGCGGAGGACTATGGCTACACCTTC.

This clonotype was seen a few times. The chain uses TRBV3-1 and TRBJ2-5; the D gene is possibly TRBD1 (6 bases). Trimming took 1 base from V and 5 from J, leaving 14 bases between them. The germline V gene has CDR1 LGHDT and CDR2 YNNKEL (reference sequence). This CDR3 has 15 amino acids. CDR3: CASSQGTGYGETQYF. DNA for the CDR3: TGTGCCAGCAGCCAAGGAACAGGGTACGGGGAGACCCAGTACTTC.

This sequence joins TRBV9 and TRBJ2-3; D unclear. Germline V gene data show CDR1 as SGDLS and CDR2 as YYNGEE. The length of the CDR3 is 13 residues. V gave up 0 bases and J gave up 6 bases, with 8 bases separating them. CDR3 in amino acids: CASSVGNGDTQYF. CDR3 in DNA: TGTGCCAGCAGCGTAGGGAATGGTGATACGCAGTATTTT. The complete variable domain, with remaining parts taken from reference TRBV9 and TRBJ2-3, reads DSGVTQTPKHLITATGQRVTLRCSPRSGDLSVYWYQQSLDQGLQFLIQYYNGEERAKGNILERFSAQQFPDLHSELNLSSLELGDSALYFCASSVGNGDTQYFGPGTRLTVL.

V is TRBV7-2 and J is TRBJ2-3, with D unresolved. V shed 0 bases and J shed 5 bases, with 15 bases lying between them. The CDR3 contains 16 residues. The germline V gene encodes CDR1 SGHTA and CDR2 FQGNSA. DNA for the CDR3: TGTGCCAGCAGCTTAGCGCTCACTTTAGGCCTAGATACGCAGTATTTT. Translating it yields CASSLALTLGLDTQYF.

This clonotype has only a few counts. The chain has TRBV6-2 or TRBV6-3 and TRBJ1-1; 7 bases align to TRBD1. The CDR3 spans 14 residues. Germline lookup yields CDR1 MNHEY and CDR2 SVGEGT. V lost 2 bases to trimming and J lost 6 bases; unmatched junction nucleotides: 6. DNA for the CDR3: TGTGCCAGCAGTTACATGGTCGGACAGGCTGAAGCTTTCTTT. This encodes CASSYMVGQAEAFF.

The CDR3 nucleotides are TGTGCCAGCAGTTACCCCAGGGGGGCTAACTATGGCTACACCTTC. Protein sequence: CASSYPRGANYGYTF. V gene TRBV6-7 combines with J gene TRBJ1-2, with TRBD1 identical over 7 bases. TRBV6-7 belongs to the ORF category, with a function that is uncertain. V was clipped by 2 bases and J by 0 bases; unmatched bases: 3. This CDR3 contains 15 residues.

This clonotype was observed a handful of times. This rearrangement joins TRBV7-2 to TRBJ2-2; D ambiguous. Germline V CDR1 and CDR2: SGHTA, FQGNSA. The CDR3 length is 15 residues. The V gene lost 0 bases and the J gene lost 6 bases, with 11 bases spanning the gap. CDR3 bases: TGTGCCAGCAGCTTAGCCCTAGATCTCGCCGGGGAGCTGTTTTTT. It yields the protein CASSLALDLAGELFF. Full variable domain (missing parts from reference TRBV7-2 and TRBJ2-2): GAGVSQSPSNKVTEKGKDVELRCDPISGHTALYWYRQSLGQGLEFLIYFQGNSAPDKSGLPSDRFSAERTGGSVSTLTIQRTQQEDSAVYLCASSLALDLAGELFFGEGSRLTVL.

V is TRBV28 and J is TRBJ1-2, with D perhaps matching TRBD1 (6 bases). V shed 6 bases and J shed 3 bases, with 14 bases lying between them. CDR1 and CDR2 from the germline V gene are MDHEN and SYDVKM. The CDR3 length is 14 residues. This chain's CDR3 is CASRGWGGYYGYTF. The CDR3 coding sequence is TGTGCCAGCAGAGGGTGGGGGGGCTACTATGGCTACACCTTC.

The CDR3: CASSLNLGQGNIQYF. The CDR3 nucleotides are TGTGCCAGCAGCTTGAATCTCGGACAGGGGAACATTCAGTACTTC. This chain connects TRBV7-8 to TRBJ2-4; 9 positions agree with TRBD1. CDR1 is SGHVS, CDR2 FQNEAQ, per germline. J lost 7 bases, V lost 3 bases, and 7 bases had no gene match. The CDR3 has 15 amino acids.